This T cell receptor beta chain was profiled in a study of blood T cell repertoires in COVID-19. Study-level information: Acute and convalescent COVID-19 specimens originated in the United States, Italy and Spain. Sources were T cells, B-cell-depleted T cells, or PBMCs; the material itself was cDNA or gDNA.

The method was immunoSEQ multiplex PCR; TCRdb's version includes in-frame clones alone and lacks a portion of them. This sample has under 200,000 clones, with 85% to 90% found just once. The CDR3 spans 16 residues. Looked up from germline, CDR1 is MNHEY and CDR2 is SMNVEV (reference sequence). V was clipped by 1 base and J by 8 bases; unmatched bases: 12. The V and J genes are TRBV27 and TRBJ1-2, with 8 bases aligning to TRBD1. The sequence derives from a man in his late teens or twenties with active or convalescent COVID-19. The sequenced sample consisted of peripheral blood. CDR3 DNA: TGTGCCAGCAGTTTATTAGGGGGGCTTTCAGGGGGCGGCTACACCTTC. This sequence encodes CASSLLGGLSGGGYTF.